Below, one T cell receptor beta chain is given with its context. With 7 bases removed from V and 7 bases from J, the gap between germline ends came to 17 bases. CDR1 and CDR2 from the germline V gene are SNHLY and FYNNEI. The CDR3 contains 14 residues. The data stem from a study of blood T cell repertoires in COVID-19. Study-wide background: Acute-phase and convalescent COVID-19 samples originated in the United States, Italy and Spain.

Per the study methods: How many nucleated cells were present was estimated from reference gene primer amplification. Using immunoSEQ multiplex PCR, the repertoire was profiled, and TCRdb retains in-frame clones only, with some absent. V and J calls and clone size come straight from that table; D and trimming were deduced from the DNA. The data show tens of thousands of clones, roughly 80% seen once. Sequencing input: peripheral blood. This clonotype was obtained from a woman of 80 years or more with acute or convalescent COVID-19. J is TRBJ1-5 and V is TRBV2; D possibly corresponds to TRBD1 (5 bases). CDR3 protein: CASTNFGGDQPQHF. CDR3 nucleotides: TGTGCCAGCACCAACTTTGGGGGGGACCAGCCCCAGCATTTT.